The clone carrying this TCR beta chain was found a few times. This entry comes from a study of blood T cell repertoires in COVID-19. Study-level information: Some COVID-19 samples were acute and others convalescent; all came from the United States, Italy and Spain. T cells, B-cell-depleted T cells, or PBMCs supplied cDNA or gDNA.

In the original processing: Using reference gene primer amplification, nucleated cell counts were estimated. Generated by immunoSEQ multiplex PCR, the TCRdb table keeps only in-frame clones and is missing some. That table furnishes V, J and clone size, whereas the DNA furnished D and trimming. The table has about 260,000 clones, around 90% seen once. With 5 bases removed from V and 8 bases from J, the gap between germline ends came to 15 bases. CDR3 length equals 14 residues. Germline V CDR1 and CDR2: SGHVS, FNYEAQ. The sequenced sample consisted of peripheral blood. The chain is built from TRBV7-6 and TRBJ1-4; a weak D match, TRBD1 (6 bases). The TCR was taken from a woman aged 40 to 50 with acute or convalescent COVID-19. The CDR3 bases are TGTGCCAGCAGCAGAACAGGGTTTAAGGAAAAACTGTTTTTT. Its protein product is CASSRTGFKEKLFF.